A single sample is the source of the 13 T cell receptor beta chains below, sequenced in a study of cytomegalovirus exposure and HLA in healthy donors. PCR used 60 Vbeta primers and 13 Jbeta primers. Generated by immunoSEQ multiplex PCR, the TCRdb table keeps only in-frame clones and is missing some. The sample has some 120,000 clones; approximately 80% are singletons. Sequenced input: PBMCs. Receptor source: a man aged 25-45 years in good health and CMV-seronegative.

This clone was seen a handful of times. This sequence joins TRBV18 and TRBJ1-1, with a weak D call TRBD1 (6 bases). The V end lost 6 bases, the J end lost 4 bases, and 15 bases lay between the germline ends. The germline CDR1 and CDR2 sequences are KGHSH and LQKENI. CDR3 length equals 14 residues. DNA for the CDR3: TGTGCCAGCTCGACACAGGGTTGGGTCACTGAAGCTTTCTTT. It codes for CASSTQGWVTEAFF.

This clone has only a few counts. The chain uses TRBV10-3 and TRBJ1-2; weak D call: TRBD1 (6 bases). Germline V gives CDR1 ENHRY, CDR2 SYGVKD. Trimming left V 5 bases short and J 6 bases short, with 19 bases between. This CDR3 contains 15 residues. CDR3 DNA sequence: TGTGCCATCAGTACCCTACAGGGAGCGGACGATGGCTACACCTTC. Its protein product is CAISTLQGADDGYTF.

The J gene is TRBJ2-2, the V gene TRBV7-2; D possibly corresponds to TRBD2 (6 bases). V was shortened by 5 bases and J by 6 bases, with 10 bases between the two germline ends. This CDR3 contains 13 residues. Per the germline V gene, CDR1 is SGHTA and CDR2 is FQGNSA. In nucleotides, the CDR3 is TGTGCCAGCAGCAGGGAGGTGGCCGGGGAGCTGTTTTTT. This translates into CASSREVAGELFF.

As concerns this clone: One end of the junction fails to match germline, which may point to a read error. The V gene is TRBV7-9, the J gene TRBJ1-2; D might be TRBD1 (5 bases). CDR3 length: 11 residues. The germline V gene has CDR1 SEHNR and CDR2 FQNEAQ (reference sequence). CDR3 sequence: CATGGIYGYPF. The CDR3 bases are TGTGCCACCGGGGGTATCTATGGCTACCCCTTC. The full variable domain, in which reference TRBV7-9 and TRBJ1-2 provide the parts outside the CDR3, is DTGVSQNPRHKITKRGQNVTFRCDPISEHNRLYWYRQTLGQGPEFLTYFQNEAQLEKSRLLSDRFSAERPKGSFSTLEIQRTEQGDSAMYLCATGGIYGYPFGSGTRLTVV.

The J gene is TRBJ2-7, the V gene TRBV28; TRBD1 agrees at 7 bases. V shed 7 bases and J 2 bases; nucleotides not matched to a gene: 8. The germline gives CDR1 MDHEN, CDR2 SYDVKM. The length of the CDR3 is 14 residues. CDR3 protein: CASTPRDSAYEQYF. The CDR3 coding sequence is TGTGCCAGCACCCCCAGGGACAGCGCCTACGAGCAGTACTTC.

V usage is TRBV4-1 and J usage is TRBJ1-1; 7 positions agree with TRBD1. Unmatched junction bases numbered 11, after V lost 5 bases and J lost 8 bases. The CDR3 contains 14 residues. Germline assignment: CDR1 MGHRA and CDR2 YSYEKL. The CDR3 DNA is TGCGCCAGCAGCGACTTGACAGGGAGTCTCGAAGCTTTCTTT. Residues: CASSDLTGSLEAFF.

The chain combines TRBV6-6 with TRBJ2-3, with 7 nucleotides matching TRBD1. From germline, CDR1 is MNHNY and CDR2 SVGAGI (reference sequence). V trimming: 9 bases; J trimming: 2 bases; junction bases outside the gene matches: 8. The CDR3 covers 14 residues. The CDR3 is CASEGQTYTDTQYF. CDR3 bases: TGTGCCAGTGAGGGACAGACTTACACAGATACGCAGTATTTT.

J is TRBJ1-2 and V is TRBV7-9; 8 bases are a match to TRBD1. The germline V gene encodes CDR1 SEHNR and CDR2 FQNEAQ (reference sequence). With 4 bases clipped from V and 6 bases from J, the junction kept 10 bases outside the gene matches. This CDR3 region has 15 residues. The CDR3 loop is CASSYGQGAKDGYTF. The CDR3, as DNA: TGTGCCAGCAGCTATGGGCAGGGGGCGAAAGATGGCTACACCTTC.

Turning to this clone: This specimen includes other DNA sequences encoding the same CDR3. The chain joins TRBV5-1 to TRBJ2-1; TRBD2 matches 9 bases. The J segment lost 5 bases and the V segment lost 0 bases, leaving 3 bases of the junction unmatched. CDR1 is SGHRS and CDR2 is YFSETQ in the germline V gene. This CDR3 region has 15 residues. The CDR3 DNA is TGCGCCAGCAGCTTGGAGTTAGCGGGAGACAATGAGCAGTTCTTC. It is translated as CASSLELAGDNEQFF.

Here the CDR3 reads CASSQDQGVTQYF. As DNA, the CDR3 is TGCGCCAGCAGCCAAGATCAGGGTGTTACGCAGTATTTT. J is TRBJ2-3 and V is TRBV4-1; possible D gene TRBD1, 5 bases. The V gene lost 0 bases and the J gene lost 8 bases, with 9 bases spanning the gap. The CDR3 contains 13 residues. From germline, CDR1 is MGHRA and CDR2 YSYEKL.

The J gene is TRBJ1-1, the V gene TRBV27; tentative D call: TRBD1 (5 bases). Germline loops: CDR1 MNHEY, CDR2 SMNVEV (reference sequence). Trimming left V 5 bases short and J 3 bases short, with 16 bases between. The CDR3 is 15 amino acids. The CDR3 is CASSPGREGHTEAFF. CDR3 sequence (DNA): TGTGCCAGCAGTCCGGGGCGGGAGGGGCACACTGAAGCTTTCTTT.

The V gene is TRBV27, the J gene TRBJ2-1, with 10 bases matching TRBD2. The CDR3 has 18 amino acids. Germline V CDR1 and CDR2: MNHEY, SMNVEV (reference sequence). The trim removed 4 bases at V and 9 bases at J, leaving 18 bases unmatched. CDR3 loop: CASSSPQNPSGSLGEQFF. For the CDR3, the DNA is TGTGCCAGCAGTTCGCCACAAAACCCTAGCGGGAGTCTGGGTGAGCAGTTCTTC.

The gene calls are TRBV5-1 and TRBJ2-1, with TRBD2 matching over 7 bases. Per the germline V gene, CDR1 is SGHRS and CDR2 is YFSETQ. The V and J ends lost 6 bases and 1 base, in that order; junction bases with no gene match: 10. The CDR3 has 16 residues. The CDR3 is CASTFYSGASYNEQFF. The CDR3 region has the DNA TGCGCCAGCACCTTCTACAGCGGGGCGTCCTACAATGAGCAGTTCTTC.